This T cell receptor beta chain is from a study of identical twins. Trimming pared 4 bases from V and 7 bases from J, leaving 16 bases between. The CDR3 has 14 residues. Germline V gene lookup returns CDR1 SQVTM and CDR2 ANQGSEA. Every sampled donor was Caucasian and healthy. TCRdb independently ran MiXCR on the 5' RACE reads; one entry per CDR3 protein. This table has hundreds of thousands of distinct CDR3 sequences, approximately 18% appearing once. A further study also used this sample, focusing on T cells expressing NK-cell markers. That source reports: All TCR beta repertoires analysed originated from sorted CD3+CD56+NKG2C+, CD3+CD56+NKG2C- and CD3+CD56-NKG2C+ T cells.

The sample comprised PBMCs. The receptor comes from a woman under 30 in good health. This chain connects TRBV29-1 to TRBJ2-2; D not certain. This CDR3 is CSVAPSAYGGELFF. CDR3 coding DNA: TGCAGCGTTGCCCCTAGTGCCTATGGCGGGGAGCTGTTTTTT.